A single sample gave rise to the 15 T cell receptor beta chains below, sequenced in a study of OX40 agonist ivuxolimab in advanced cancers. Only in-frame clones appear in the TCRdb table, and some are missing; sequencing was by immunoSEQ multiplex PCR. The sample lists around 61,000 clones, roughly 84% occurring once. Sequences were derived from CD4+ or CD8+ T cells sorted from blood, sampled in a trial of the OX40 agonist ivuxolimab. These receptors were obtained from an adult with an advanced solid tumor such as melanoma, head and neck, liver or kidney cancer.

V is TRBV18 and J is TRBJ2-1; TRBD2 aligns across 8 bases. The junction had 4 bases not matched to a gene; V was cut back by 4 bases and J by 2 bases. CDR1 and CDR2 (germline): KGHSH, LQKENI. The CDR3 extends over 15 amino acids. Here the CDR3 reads CASSLTSGTYNEQFF. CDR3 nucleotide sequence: TGTGCCAGCTCACTTACTAGCGGAACCTACAATGAGCAGTTCTTC.

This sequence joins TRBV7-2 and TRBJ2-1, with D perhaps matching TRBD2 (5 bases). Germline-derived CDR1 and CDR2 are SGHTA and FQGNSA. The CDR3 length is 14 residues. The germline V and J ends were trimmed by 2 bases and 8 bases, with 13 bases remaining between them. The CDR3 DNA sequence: TGTGCCAGCAGCTTATTCGCTAGCTCGGATGAGCAGTTCTTC. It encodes CASSLFASSDEQFF.

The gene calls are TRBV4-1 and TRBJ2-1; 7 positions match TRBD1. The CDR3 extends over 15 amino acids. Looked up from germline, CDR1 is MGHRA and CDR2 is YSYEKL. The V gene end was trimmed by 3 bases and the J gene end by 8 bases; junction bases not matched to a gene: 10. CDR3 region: CASSHGQVKGDEQFF. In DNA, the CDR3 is TGCGCCAGCAGCCACGGACAGGTTAAGGGCGATGAGCAGTTCTTC.

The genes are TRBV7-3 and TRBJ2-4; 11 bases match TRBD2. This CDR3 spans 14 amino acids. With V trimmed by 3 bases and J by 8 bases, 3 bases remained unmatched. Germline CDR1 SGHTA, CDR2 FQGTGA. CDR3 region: CASSLTSGVDIQYF. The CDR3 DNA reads TGTGCCAGCAGCTTGACTAGCGGGGTTGACATTCAGTACTTC. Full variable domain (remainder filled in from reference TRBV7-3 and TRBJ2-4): GAGVSQTPSNKVTEKGKYVELRCDPISGHTALYWYRQSLGQGPEFLIYFQGTGAADDSGLPNDRFFAVRPEGSVSTLKIQRTERGDSAVYLCASSLTSGVDIQYFGAGTRLSVL.

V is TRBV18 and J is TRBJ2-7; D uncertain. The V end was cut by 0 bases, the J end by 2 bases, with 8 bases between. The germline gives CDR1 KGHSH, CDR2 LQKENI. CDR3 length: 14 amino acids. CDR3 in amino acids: CASSPPGFTYEQYF. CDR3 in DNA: TGTGCCAGCTCACCACCGGGATTCACCTACGAGCAGTACTTC.

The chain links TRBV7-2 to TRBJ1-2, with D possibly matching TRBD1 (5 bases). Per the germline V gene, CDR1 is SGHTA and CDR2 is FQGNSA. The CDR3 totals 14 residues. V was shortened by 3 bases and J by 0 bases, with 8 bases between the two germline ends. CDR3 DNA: TGTGCCAGCAGCTTGGGGCCTACTAACTATGGCTACACCTTC. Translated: CASSLGPTNYGYTF.

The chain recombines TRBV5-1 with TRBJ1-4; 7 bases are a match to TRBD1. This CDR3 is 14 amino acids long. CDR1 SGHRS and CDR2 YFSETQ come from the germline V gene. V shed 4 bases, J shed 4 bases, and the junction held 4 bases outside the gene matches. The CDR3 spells CASSMTGINEKLFF. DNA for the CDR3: TGCGCCAGCAGCATGACAGGGATTAATGAAAAACTGTTTTTT.

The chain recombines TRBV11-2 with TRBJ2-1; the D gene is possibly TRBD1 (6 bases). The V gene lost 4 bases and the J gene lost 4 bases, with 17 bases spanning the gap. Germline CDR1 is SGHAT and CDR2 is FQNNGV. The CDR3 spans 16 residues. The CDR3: CASSYPRQAIYNEQFF. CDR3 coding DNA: TGTGCCAGCAGCTACCCACGACAGGCGATATACAATGAGCAGTTCTTC.

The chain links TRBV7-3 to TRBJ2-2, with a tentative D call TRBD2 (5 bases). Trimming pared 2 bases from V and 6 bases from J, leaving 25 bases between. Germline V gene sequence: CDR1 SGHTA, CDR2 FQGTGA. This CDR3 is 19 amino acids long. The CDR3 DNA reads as TGTGCCAGCAGCTTATTCATGGCCTCCCAAGCAGGAGGAGCCGGGGAGCTGTTTTTT. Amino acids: CASSLFMASQAGGAGELFF.

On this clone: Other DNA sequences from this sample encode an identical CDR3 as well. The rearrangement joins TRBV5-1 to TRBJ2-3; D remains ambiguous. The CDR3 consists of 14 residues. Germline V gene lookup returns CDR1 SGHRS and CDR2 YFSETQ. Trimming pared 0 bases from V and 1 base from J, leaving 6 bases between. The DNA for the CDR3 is TGCGCCAGCAGCTTGGGACAACGCACAGATACGCAGTATTTT. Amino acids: CASSLGQRTDTQYF.

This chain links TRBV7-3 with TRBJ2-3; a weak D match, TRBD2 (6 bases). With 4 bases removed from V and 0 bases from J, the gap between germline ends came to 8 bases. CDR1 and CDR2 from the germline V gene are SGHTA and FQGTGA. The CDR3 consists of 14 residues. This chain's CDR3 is CASSSAGSTDTQYF. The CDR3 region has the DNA TGTGCCAGCAGCTCCGCGGGGAGCACAGATACGCAGTATTTT. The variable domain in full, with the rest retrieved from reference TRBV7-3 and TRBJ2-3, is GAGVSQTPSNKVTEKGKYVELRCDPISGHTALYWYRQSLGQGPEFLIYFQGTGAADDSGLPNDRFFAVRPEGSVSTLKIQRTERGDSAVYLCASSSAGSTDTQYFGPGTRLTVL.

The CDR3 DNA reads as TGTGCCTGGAGCGCCTCCTGGAACGTCCTGACTTTC. Translation: CAWSASWNVLTF. This sequence joins TRBV30 and TRBJ2-6, with D unresolved. Trimming stripped 3 bases from V and 10 bases from J, with 10 bases between. The length of the CDR3 is 12 residues. Germline V gives CDR1 GTSNPN, CDR2 SVGIG (reference sequence). Complete variable domain (other parts from reference TRBV30 and TRBJ2-6): SQTIHQWPATLVQPVGSPLSLECTVEGTSNPNLYWYRQAAGRGLQLLFYSVGIGQISSEVPQNLSASRPQDRQFILSSKKLLLSDSGFYLCAWSASWNVLTFGAGSRLTVL.

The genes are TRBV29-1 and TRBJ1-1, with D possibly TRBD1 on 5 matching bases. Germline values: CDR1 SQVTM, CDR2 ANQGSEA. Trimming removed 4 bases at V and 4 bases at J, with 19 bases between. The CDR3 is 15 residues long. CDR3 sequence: CSVAHRWGGVTEAFF. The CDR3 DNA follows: TGCAGCGTTGCTCACAGGTGGGGAGGGGTCACTGAAGCTTTCTTT.

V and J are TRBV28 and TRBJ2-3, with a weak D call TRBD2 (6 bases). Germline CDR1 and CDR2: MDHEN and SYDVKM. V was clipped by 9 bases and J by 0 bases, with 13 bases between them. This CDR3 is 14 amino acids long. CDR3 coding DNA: TGTGCCAGTATTGTAGCGGCTAGCACAGATACGCAGTATTTT. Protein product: CASIVAASTDTQYF.

The CDR3 coding sequence is TGCGCCAGCAGCTTGGGACTCCCAGGTGGGGGGCAGTACTTC. Translating gives CASSLGLPGGGQYF. V is TRBV5-1 and J is TRBJ2-7, with D possibly called TRBD1 or TRBD2 (5 bases each). The CDR3 has 14 residues. CDR1 is SGHRS and CDR2 is YFSETQ in the germline V gene. V lost 0 bases to trimming and J lost 9 bases, with 16 bases between them.